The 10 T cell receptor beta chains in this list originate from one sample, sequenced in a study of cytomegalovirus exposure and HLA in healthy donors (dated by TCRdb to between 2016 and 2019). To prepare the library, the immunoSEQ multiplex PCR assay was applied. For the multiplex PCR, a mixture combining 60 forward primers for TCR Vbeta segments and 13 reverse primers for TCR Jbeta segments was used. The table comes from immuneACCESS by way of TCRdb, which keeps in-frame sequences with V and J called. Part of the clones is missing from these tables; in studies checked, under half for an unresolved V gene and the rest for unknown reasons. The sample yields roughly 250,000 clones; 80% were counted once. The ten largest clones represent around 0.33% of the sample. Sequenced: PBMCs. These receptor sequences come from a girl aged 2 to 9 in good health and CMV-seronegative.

The CDR3 nucleotides read TGTGCCAGCAGGACTCTACAGGGAAAGGGGGACACTGAAGCTTTCTTT. Amino acids: CASRTLQGKGDTEAFF. The genes are TRBV28 and TRBJ1-1, with a weak D call TRBD1 (6 bases). Germline CDR1 reads MDHEN; CDR2 reads SYDVKM. The CDR3 is 16 amino acids. Trimming removed 6 bases from V and 3 bases from J, with 20 bases in between.

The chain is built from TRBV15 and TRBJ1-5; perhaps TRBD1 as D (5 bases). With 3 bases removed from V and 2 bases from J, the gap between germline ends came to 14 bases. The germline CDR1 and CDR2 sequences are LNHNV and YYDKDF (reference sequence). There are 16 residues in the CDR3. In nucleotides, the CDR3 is TGTGCCACCAGCAGGCTGGGGGGGACCCGCAATCAGCCCCAGCATTTT. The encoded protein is CATSRLGGTRNQPQHF.

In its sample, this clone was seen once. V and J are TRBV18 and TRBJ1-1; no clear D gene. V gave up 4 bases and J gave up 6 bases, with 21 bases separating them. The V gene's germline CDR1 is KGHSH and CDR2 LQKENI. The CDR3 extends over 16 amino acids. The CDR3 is CASSRQTITLAPEAFF. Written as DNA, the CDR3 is TGTGCCAGCTCACGCCAAACTATAACTCTAGCTCCTGAAGCTTTCTTT.

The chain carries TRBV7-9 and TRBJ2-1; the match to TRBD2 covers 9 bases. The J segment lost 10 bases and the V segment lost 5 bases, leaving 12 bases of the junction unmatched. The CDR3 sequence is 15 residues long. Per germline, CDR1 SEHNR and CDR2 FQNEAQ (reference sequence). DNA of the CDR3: TGTGCCAGCAGCCGAGTAGCGGGGGTTTTTATCGAGCAGTTCTTC. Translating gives CASSRVAGVFIEQFF.

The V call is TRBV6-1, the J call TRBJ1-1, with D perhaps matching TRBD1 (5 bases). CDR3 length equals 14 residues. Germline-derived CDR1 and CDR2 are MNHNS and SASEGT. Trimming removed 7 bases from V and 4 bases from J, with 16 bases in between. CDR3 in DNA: TGTGCCAGCATCACCCCGGGGGGAGGCACTGAAGCTTTCTTT. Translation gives CASITPGGGTEAFF.

The CDR3 nucleotides read TGTGCCAGCCACAGGGGAACAGATACGCAGTATTTT. This codes for CASHRGTDTQYF. This chain links TRBV2 with TRBJ2-3; 7 nucleotides align to TRBD1. V lost 8 bases, J lost 3 bases, and 2 bases stayed unmatched. Germline V gene sequence: CDR1 SNHLY, CDR2 FYNNEI. This CDR3 spans 12 amino acids.

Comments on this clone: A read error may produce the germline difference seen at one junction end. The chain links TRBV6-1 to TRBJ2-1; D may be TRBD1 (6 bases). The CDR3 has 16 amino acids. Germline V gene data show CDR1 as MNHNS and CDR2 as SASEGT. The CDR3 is CASTEIQGFSYNEQFF. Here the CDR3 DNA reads TGTGCCAGCACTGAAATACAGGGCTTCTCCTACAATGAGCAGTTCTTC.

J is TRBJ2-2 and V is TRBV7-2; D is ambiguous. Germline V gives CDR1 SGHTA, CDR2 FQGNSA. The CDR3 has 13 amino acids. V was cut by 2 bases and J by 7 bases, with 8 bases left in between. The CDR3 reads CASSLSPGGELFF. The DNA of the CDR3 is TGTGCCAGCAGCTTATCCCCAGGCGGGGAGCTGTTTTTT.

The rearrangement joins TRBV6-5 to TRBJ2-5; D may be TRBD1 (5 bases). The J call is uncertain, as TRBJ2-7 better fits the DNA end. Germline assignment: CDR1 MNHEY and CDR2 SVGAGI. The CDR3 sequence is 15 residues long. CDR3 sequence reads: CASSARPGPPYEQYF. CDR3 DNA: TGTGCCAGCAGTGCCCGACCAGGGCCCCCCTACGAGCAGTACTTC.

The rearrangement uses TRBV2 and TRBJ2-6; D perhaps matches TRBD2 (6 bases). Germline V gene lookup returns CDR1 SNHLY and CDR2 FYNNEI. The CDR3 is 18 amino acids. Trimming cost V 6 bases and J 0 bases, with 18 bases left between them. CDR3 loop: CASSTGLSWGSGANVLTF. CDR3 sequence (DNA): TGTGCCAGCAGCACGGGACTGAGCTGGGGCTCTGGGGCCAACGTCCTGACTTTC.